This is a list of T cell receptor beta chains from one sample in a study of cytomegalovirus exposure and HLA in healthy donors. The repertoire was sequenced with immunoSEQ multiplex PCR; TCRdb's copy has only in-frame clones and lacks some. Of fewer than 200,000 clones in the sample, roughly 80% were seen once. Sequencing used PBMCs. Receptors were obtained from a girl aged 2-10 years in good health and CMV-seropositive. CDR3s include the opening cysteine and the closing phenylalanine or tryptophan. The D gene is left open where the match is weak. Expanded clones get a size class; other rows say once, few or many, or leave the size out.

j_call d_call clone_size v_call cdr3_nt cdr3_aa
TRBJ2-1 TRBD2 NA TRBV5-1 TGCGCCAGCAGCACTGGGACTAGCGGGAGCTCCTACAATGAGCAGTTCTTC CASSTGTSGSSYNEQFF
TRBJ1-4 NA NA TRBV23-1 TGCGCCAGGGTGGGAGGGACAACTAATGAAAAACTGTTTTTT CARVGGTTNEKLFF
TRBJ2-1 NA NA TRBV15 TGTGCCACCAGCAGAGATCTAACCAGCGGGAATGAGCAGTTCTTC CATSRDLTSGNEQFF
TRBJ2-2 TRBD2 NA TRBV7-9 TGTGCCAGCAGCATGAGAGCGGGAGCCCCCACCGGGGAGCTGTTTTTT CASSMRAGAPTGELFF
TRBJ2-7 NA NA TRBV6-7 TGTGCCAGCAGTTACCGAACCCTTGGTGGAGGGGCGGATCTGTACTTC CASSYRTLGGGADLYF
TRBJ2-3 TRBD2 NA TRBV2 TGTGCCAGCGACGGCGGGAGGACCAGCACAGATACGCAGTATTTT CASDGGRTSTDTQYF
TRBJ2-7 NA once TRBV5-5 TGTGCCAGCAGCTGGGAGACAGGTTCCTACGAGCAGTACTTC CASSWETGSYEQYF
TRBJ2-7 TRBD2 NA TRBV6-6 TGTGCCAGCATAAACGGACTAGTGGGCGAGCAGTACTTC CASINGLVGEQYF
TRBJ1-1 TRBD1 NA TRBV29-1 TGCAGCGTCGCCAGGGGGGCAGCTGAAGCTTTCTTT CSVARGAAEAFF
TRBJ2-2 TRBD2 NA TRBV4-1 TGCGCCAGCAGACCACCTTTAGCGGGAGCTAGCGGGGAGCTGTTTTTT CASRPPLAGASGELFF
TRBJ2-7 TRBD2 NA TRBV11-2 TGTGCCAGCAGCTTAGGGCTAGCGGGGCTCTCCTACGAGCAGTACTTC CASSLGLAGLSYEQYF
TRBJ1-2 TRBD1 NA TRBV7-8 TGTGCCAGCAGCACGCCGGGCCAGGGGGCTTATGGCTACACCTTC CASSTPGQGAYGYTF
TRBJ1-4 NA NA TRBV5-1 TGCGCCAGCAGCTTTAGTGTAGCGGAAAAACTGTTTTTT CASSFSVAEKLFF
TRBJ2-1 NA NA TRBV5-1 TGCGCCAGCAGCTTGGCCTTCTCCTACAATGAGCAGTTCTTC CASSLAFSYNEQFF
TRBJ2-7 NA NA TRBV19 TGTGCCAGTAGCTCTACGCCCCCGTTCCACGAGCAGTACTTC CASSSTPPFHEQYF
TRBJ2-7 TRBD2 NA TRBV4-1 TGCGCCAGCAGCCAAGGGACTAGCGGACCTTACGAGCAGTACTTC CASSQGTSGPYEQYF
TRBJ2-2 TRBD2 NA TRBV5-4 TGTGCCAGCAGCTTAGGACTAGCGTCCTCCACCGGGGAGCTGTTTTTT CASSLGLASSTGELFF
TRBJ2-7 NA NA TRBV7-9 TGTGCCAGCAGCAAGGGACTCGCAAATAACCCATCCTACGAGCAGTACTTC CASSKGLANNPSYEQYF
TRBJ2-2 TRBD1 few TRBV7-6 TGTGCCAGCAGCTTCGGGGACAGCCGCACCGGGGAGCTGTTTTTT CASSFGDSRTGELFF
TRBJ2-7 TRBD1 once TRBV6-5 TGTGCCAGCAGTTACTCTCAGGGGGCTCCAGACGAGCAGTACTTC CASSYSQGAPDEQYF
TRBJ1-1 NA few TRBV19 TGTGCCAGTAGTCTGTCGGGAGCTATGAACACTGAAGCTTTCTTT CASSLSGAMNTEAFF
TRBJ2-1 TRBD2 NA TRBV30 TGTGCCTGGAGTGCCGGACTAGCGGGAGCAGGCTACAATGAGCAGTTCTTC CAWSAGLAGAGYNEQFF
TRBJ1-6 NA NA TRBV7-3 TGTGCCAGCAGCTTAACGGGTCAGAGGCCCCTCCACTTT CASSLTGQRPLHF
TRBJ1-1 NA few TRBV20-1 TGCAGTGCTAGACAGAACACTGAAGCTTTCTTT CSARQNTEAFF
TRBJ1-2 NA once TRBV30 TGTGCCTGGAGAGCCACGGCCAGGACAGCTGCCTATGGCTACACCTTC CAWRATARTAAYGYTF
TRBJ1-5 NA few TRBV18 TGTGCCAGCTCACTACAGGGCGGTCAGCCCCAGCATTTT CASSLQGGQPQHF
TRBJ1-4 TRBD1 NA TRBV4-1 TGCGCCAGCAGCCAAAGGGGTGGGACAGGGAATGAAAAACTGTTTTTT CASSQRGGTGNEKLFF
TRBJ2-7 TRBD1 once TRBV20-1 TGCAGTGCTGAGGGACAGGTCGAGCAGTACTTC CSAEGQVEQYF
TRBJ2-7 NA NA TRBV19 TGTGCCAGTAGGGCCGGCGGCGCCTACGAGCAGTACTTC CASRAGGAYEQYF
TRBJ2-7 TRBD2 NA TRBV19 TGTGCCAGTAGTACCTCAGCGGGAGTCCGCGAGCAGTACTTC CASSTSAGVREQYF
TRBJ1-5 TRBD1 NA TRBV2 TGTGCCAGCGGACGGACAGGATCTAGCAATCAGCCCCAGCATTTT CASGRTGSSNQPQHF
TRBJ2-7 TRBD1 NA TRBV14 TGTGCCAGCAGCCAAGGGTGGCAGGGGGCTTACGAGCAGTACTTC CASSQGWQGAYEQYF
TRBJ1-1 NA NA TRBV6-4 TGTGCCAGCAGTGACGGGGCGGGGCGGATCATAAACACTGAAGCTTTCTTT CASSDGAGRIINTEAFF